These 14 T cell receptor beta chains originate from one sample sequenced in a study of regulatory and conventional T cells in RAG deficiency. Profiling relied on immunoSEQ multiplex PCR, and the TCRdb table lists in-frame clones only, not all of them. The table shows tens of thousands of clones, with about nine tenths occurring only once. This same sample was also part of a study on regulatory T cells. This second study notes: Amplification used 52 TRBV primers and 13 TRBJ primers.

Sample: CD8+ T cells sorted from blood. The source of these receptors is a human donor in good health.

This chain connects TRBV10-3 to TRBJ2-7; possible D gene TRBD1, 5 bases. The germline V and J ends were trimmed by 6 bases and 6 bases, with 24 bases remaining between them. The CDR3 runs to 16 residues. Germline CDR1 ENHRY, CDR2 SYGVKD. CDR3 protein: CAIRENPGQTLSEQYF. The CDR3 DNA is TGTGCCATCAGAGAAAACCCAGGGCAGACACTATCCGAGCAGTACTTC.

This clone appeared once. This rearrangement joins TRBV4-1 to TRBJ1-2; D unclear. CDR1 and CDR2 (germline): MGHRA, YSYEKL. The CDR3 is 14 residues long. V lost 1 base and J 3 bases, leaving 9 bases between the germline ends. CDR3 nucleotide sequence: TGCGCCAGCAGCCAAGCCGTTCGGCACTATGGCTACACCTTC. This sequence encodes CASSQAVRHYGYTF.

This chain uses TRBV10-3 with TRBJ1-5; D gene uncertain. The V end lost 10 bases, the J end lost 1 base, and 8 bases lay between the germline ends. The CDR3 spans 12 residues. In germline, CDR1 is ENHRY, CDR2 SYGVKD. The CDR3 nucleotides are TGTGCCAGTAGGTCAAGCAATCAGCCCCAGCATTTT. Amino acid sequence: CASRSSNQPQHF.

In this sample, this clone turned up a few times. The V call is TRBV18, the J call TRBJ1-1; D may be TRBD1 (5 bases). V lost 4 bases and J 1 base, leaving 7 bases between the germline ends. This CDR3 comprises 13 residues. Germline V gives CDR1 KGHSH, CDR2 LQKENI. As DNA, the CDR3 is TGTGCCAGCTCACGACAGAGGAACACTGAAGCTTTCTTT. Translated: CASSRQRNTEAFF. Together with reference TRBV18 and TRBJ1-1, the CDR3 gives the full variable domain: NAGVMQNPRHLVRRRGQEARLRCSPMKGHSHVYWYRQLPEEGLKFMVYLQKENIIDESGMPKERFSAEFPKEGPSILRIQQVVRGDSAAYFCASSRQRNTEAFFGQGTRLTVV.

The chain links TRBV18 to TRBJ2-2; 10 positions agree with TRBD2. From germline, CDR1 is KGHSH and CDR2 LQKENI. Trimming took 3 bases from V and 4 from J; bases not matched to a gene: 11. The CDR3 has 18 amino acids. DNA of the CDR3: TGTGCCAGCTCACCGGGACTAGCGCCCCAGAGGGGCACCGGGGAGCTGTTTTTT. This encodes CASSPGLAPQRGTGELFF.

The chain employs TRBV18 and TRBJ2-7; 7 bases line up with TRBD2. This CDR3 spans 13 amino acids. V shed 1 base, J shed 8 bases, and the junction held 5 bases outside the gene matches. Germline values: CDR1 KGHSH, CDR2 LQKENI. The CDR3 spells CASSPLETSQQYF. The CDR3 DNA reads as TGTGCCAGCTCACCACTCGAGACTAGCCAGCAGTACTTC.

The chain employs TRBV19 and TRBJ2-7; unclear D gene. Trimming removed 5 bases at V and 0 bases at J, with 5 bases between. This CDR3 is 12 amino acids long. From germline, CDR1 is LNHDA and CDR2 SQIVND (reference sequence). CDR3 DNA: TGTGCCAGTAGTCGGAGCTCCTACGAGCAGTACTTC. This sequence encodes CASSRSSYEQYF.

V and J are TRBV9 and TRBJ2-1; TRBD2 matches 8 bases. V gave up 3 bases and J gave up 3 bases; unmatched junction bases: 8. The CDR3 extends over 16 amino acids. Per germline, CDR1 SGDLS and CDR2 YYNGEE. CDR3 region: CASSANGGDGYNEQFF. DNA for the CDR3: TGTGCCAGCAGCGCCAACGGGGGGGATGGCTACAATGAGCAGTTCTTC.

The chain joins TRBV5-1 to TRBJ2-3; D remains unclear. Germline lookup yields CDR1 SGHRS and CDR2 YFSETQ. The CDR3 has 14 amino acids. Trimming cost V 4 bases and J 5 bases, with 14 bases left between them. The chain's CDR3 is CASSPSKDVDTQYF. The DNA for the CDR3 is TGCGCCAGCAGCCCTTCCAAGGACGTAGATACGCAGTATTTT.

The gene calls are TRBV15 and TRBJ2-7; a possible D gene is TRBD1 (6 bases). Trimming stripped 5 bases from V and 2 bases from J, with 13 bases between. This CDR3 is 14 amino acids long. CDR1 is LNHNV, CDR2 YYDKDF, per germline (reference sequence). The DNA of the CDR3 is TGTGCCACCAGCCCCCGGGACACCGCCTACGAGCAGTACTTC. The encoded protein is CATSPRDTAYEQYF.

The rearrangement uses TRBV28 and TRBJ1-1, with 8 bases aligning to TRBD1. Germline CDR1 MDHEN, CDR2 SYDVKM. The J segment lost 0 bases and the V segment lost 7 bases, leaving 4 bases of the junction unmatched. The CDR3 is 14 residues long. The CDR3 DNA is TGTGCCAGCAATGAGGACAGGGTGAACACTGAAGCTTTCTTT. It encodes CASNEDRVNTEAFF.

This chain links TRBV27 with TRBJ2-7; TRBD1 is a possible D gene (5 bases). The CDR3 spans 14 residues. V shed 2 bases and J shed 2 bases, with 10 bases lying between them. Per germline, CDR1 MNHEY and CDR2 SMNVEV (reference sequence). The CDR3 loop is CASSLRQGPYEQYF. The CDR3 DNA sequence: TGTGCCAGCAGTTTAAGGCAGGGCCCCTACGAGCAGTACTTC.

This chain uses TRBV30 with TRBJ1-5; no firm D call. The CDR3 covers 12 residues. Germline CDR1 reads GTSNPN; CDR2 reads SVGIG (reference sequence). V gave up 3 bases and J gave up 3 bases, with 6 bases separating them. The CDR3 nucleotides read TGTGCCTGGAGCATGGTCAATCAGCCCCAGCATTTT. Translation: CAWSMVNQPQHF.

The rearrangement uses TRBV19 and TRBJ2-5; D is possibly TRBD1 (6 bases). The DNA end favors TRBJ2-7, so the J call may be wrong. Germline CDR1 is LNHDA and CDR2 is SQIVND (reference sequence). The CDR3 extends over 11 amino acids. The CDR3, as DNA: TGTGCCAGTGGGGGCAGTTACGAGCAGTACTTC. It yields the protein CASGGSYEQYF.